This T cell receptor (beta chain) was sequenced in a study of blood T cell repertoires in COVID-19. Background on the study: Samples of COVID-19 (acute and convalescent) were obtained from the United States, Italy and Spain.

Those enrolled in Seattle joined during active infection and were followed longitudinally afterward. Clones were sequenced by immunoSEQ multiplex PCR, and TCRdb holds only the in-frame ones, with some missing. The top ten hold approximately 7% of the sample, which has about 71,000 clones, 75% to 85% seen once. Sequenced input: peripheral blood. The receptor's source is a man in his thirties or forties with COVID-19, enrolled during active disease.

The CDR3 loop reads CASSYSSGGGYEQYF. The DNA for the CDR3 is TGTGCCAGCAGTTACTCGTCAGGGGGCGGCTACGAGCAGTACTTC. V usage is TRBV6-5 and J usage is TRBJ2-7, with TRBD1 matching 8 bases. Germline trimming cut 0 bases from V and 3 bases from J; bases unmatched to any gene: 4. The CDR3 length is 15 residues. CDR1 and CDR2 (germline): MNHEY, SVGAGI.